Detailed here is one T cell receptor (beta chain). What it binds is unknown. The CDR3 runs 14 residues. CDR1 is LNHDA and CDR2 is SQIVND in the germline V gene (reference sequence). V lost 1 base and J 4 bases, leaving 9 bases between the germline ends. Sequenced by immunoSEQ multiplex PCR; TCRdb stores in-frame clones only, minus some. In the table there are around 140,000 clones, around 89% of which are singletons. This specimen belongs to a study of T cell responses to AZD1222 COVID-19 vaccine. General study findings and limits: Clonal diversity may have been underestimated in mostly white British donors. The repertoires were collected only after the peak T cell response. Baseline testing showed seropositivity in only a handful of AZD1222 recipients. CD4 TCRs covered the whole spike, strongest at regions 160-218 and 743-854.

The chain links TRBV19 to TRBJ2-3, with D possibly matching TRBD2 (5 bases). The receptor was derived from an adult in good health. Sample: peripheral blood, taken on day 0 of AZD1222 vaccination. The CDR3 nucleotides are TGTGCCAGTAGTATAGTCTCCGGGGCAGATACGCAGTATTTT. Its translation is CASSIVSGADTQYF. Looking up the rest from reference TRBV19 and TRBJ2-3 gives the full variable domain: DGGITQSPKYLFRKEGQNVTLSCEQNLNHDAMYWYRQDPGQGLRLIYYSQIVNDFQKGDIAEGYSVSREKKESFPLTVTSAQKNPTAFYLCASSIVSGADTQYFGPGTRLTVL.